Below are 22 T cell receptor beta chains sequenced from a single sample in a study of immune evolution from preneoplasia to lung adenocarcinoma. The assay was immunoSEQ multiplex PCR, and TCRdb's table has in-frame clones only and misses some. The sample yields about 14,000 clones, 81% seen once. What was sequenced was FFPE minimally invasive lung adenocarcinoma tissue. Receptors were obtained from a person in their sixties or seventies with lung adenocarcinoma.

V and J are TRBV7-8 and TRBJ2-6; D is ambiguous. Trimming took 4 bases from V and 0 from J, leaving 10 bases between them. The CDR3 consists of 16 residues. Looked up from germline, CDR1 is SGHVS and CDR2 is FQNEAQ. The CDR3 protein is CASSSIVSSGANVLTF. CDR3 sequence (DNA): TGTGCCAGCAGCTCGATAGTAAGCTCTGGGGCCAACGTCCTGACTTTC.

The CDR3: CASSTRTGITDTQYF. CDR3 nucleotides: TGTGCCAGCAGCACCCGGACAGGGATCACAGATACGCAGTATTTT. The rearrangement joins TRBV7-3 to TRBJ2-3; 8 positions match TRBD1. The length of the CDR3 is 15 residues. From germline, CDR1 is SGHTA and CDR2 FQGTGA. V dropped 5 bases and J dropped 2; count of bases not matched to a gene: 6.

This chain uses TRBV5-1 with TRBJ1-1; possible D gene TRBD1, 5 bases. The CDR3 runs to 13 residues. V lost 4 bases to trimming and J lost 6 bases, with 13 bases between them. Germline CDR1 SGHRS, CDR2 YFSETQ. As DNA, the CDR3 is TGCGCCAGCAGCAGTCAGGGTACATCTGAAGCTTTCTTT. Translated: CASSSQGTSEAFF.

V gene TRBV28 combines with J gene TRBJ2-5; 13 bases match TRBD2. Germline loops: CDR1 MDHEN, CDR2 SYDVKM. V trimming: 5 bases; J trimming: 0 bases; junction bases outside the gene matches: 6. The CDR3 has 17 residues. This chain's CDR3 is CASSGLAGVLYQETQYF. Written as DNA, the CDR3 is TGTGCCAGCAGTGGACTAGCGGGAGTCCTTTACCAAGAGACCCAGTACTTC.

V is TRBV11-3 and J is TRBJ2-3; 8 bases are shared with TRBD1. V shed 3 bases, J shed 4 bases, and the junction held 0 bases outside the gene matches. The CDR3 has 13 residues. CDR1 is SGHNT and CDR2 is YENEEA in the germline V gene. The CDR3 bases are TGTGCCAGCAGCTTCAGGGGGCCAGATACGCAGTATTTT. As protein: CASSFRGPDTQYF.

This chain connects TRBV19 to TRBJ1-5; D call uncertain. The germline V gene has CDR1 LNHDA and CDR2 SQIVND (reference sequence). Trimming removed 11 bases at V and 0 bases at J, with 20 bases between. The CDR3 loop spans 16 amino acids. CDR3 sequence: CAADPGRSFSNQPQHF. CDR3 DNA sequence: TGTGCCGCAGACCCCGGTCGGTCCTTTAGCAATCAGCCCCAGCATTTT.

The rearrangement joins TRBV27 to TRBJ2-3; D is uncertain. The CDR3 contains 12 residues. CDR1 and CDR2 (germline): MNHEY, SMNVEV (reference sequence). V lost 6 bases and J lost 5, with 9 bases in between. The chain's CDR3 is CASSSQLDTQYF. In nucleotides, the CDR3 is TGTGCCAGCAGCTCCCAGCTAGATACGCAGTATTTT.

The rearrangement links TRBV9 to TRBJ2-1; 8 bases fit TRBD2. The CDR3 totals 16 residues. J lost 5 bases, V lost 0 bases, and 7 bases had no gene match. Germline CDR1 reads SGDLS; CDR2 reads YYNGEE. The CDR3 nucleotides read TGTGCCAGCAGCGTAGCCCCGGGACTAGGGGACAATGAGCAGTTCTTC. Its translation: CASSVAPGLGDNEQFF.

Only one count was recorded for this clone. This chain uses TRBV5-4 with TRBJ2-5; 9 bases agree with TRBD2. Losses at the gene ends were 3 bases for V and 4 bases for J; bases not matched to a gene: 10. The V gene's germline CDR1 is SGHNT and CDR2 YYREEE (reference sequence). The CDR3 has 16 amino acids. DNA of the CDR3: TGTGCCAGCAGCTCCCCCGGCGGGGGGGCATCAGAGACCCAGTACTTC. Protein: CASSSPGGGASETQYF.

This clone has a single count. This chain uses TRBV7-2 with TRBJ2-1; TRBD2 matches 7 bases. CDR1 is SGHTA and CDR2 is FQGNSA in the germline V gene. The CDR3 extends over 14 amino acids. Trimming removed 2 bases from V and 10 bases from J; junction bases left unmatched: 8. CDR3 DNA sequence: TGTGCCAGCAGCTTACGGATACCAGCGGGAGAGCAGTTCTTC. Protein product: CASSLRIPAGEQFF.

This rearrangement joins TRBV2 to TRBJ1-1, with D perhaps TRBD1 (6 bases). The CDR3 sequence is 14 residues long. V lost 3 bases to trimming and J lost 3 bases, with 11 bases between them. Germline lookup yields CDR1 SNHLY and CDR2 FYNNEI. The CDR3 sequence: CASSEVRGHTEAFF. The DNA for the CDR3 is TGTGCCAGCAGTGAGGTTCGGGGGCACACTGAAGCTTTCTTT.

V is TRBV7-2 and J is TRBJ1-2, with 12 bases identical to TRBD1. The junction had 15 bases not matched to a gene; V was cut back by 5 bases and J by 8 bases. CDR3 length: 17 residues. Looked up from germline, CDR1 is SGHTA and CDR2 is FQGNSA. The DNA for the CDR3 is TGTGCCAGCAGCCCCAACTCCGGGACAGGGGGCTTAGGAGGCTACACCTTC. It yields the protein CASSPNSGTGGLGGYTF.

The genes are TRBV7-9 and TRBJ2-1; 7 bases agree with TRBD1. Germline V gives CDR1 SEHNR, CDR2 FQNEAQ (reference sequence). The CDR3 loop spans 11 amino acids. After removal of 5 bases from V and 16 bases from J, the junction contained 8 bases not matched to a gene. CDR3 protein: CASSADRFLFF. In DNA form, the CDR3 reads TGTGCCAGCAGCGCGGACAGGTTCCTTTTCTTC. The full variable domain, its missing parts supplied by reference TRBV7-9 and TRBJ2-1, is DTGVSQNPRHKITKRGQNVTFRCDPISEHNRLYWYRQTLGQGPEFLTYFQNEAQLEKSRLLSDRFSAERPKGSFSTLEIQRTEQGDSAMYLCASSADRFLFFGPGTRLTVL.

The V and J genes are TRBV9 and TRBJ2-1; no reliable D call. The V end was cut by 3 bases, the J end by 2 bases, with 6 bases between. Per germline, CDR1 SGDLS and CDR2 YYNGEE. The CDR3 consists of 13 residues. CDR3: CASSDRAYNEQFF. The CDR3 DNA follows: TGTGCCAGCAGCGATAGGGCCTACAATGAGCAGTTCTTC.

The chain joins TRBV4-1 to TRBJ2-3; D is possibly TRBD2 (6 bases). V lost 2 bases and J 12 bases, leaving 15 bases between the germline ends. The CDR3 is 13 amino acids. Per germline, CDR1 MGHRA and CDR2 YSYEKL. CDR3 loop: CASSQHRDWGQYF. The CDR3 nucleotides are TGCGCCAGCAGCCAACACCGGGACTGGGGACAGTATTTT.

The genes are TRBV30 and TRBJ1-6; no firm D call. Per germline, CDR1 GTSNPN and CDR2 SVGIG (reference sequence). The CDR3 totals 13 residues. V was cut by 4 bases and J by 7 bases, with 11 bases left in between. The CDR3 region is CAWILDGNSPLHF. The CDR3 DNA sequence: TGTGCCTGGATTCTCGACGGGAATTCACCCCTCCACTTT. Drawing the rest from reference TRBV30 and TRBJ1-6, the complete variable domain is SQTIHQWPATLVQPVGSPLSLECTVEGTSNPNLYWYRQAAGRGLQLLFYSVGIGQISSEVPQNLSASRPQDRQFILSSKKLLLSDSGFYLCAWILDGNSPLHFGNGTRLTVT.

The CDR3 loop reads CATSRDRINTGELFF. The CDR3 coding sequence is TGTGCCACCAGCAGAGATAGGATTAACACCGGGGAGCTGTTTTTT. The chain links TRBV15 to TRBJ2-2, with D hard to call. Germline assignment: CDR1 LNHNV and CDR2 YYDKDF (reference sequence). The CDR3 runs 15 residues. V lost 0 bases and J lost 2, with 7 bases in between.

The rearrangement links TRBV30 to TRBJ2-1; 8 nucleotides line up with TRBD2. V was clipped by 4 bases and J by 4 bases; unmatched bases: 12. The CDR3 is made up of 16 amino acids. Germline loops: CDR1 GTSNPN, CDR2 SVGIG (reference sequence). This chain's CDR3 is CAWKLAGGWGYNEQFF. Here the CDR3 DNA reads TGTGCCTGGAAGCTAGCGGGCGGTTGGGGGTACAATGAGCAGTTCTTC.

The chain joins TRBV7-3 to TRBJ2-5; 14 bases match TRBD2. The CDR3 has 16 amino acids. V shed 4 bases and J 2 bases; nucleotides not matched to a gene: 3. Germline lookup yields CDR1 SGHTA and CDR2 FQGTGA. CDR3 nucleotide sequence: TGTGCCAGCAGCTCGGGACTAGCGGGAGAGCAAGAGACCCAGTACTTC. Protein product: CASSSGLAGEQETQYF.

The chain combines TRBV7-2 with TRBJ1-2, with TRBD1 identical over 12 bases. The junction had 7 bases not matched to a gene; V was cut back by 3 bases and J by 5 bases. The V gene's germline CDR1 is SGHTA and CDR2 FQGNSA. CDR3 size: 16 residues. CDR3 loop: CASSLRDRGRRYGYTF. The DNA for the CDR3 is TGTGCCAGCAGCTTGAGGGACAGGGGGCGCAGATATGGCTACACCTTC.

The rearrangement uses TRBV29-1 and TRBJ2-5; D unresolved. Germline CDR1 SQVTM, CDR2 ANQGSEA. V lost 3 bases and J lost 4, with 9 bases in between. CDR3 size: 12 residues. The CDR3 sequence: CSVDSGLETQYF. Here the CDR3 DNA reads TGCAGCGTTGACTCCGGGTTAGAGACCCAGTACTTC. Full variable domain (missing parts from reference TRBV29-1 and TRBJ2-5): SAVISQKPSRDICQRGTSLTIQCQVDSQVTMMFWYRQQPGQSLTLIATANQGSEATYESGFVIDKFPISRPNLTFSTLTVSNMSPEDSSIYLCSVDSGLETQYFGPGTRLLVL.

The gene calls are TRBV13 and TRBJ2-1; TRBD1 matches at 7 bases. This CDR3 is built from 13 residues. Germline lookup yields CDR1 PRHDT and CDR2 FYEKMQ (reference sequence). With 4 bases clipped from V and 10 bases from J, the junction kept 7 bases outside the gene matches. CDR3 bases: TGTGCCAGCAGCTACGACAGGGTGGGAGAGCAGTTCTTC. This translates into CASSYDRVGEQFF.